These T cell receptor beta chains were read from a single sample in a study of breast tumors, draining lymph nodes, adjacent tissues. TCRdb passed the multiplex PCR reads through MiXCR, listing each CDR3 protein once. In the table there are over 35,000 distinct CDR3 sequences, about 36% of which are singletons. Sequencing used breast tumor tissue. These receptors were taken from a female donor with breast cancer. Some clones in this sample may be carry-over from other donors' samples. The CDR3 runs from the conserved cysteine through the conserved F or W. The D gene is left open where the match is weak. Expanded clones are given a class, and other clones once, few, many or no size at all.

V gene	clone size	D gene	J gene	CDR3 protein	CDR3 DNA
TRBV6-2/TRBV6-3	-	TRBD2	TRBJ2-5	CASRPRLAGPQETQYF	TGTGCCAGCAGACCTAGACTAGCGGGACCTCAAGAGACCCAGTACTTC
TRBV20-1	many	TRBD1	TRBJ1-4	CSARTGTGREKLFF	TGCAGTGCTAGAACCGGGACAGGACGTGAAAAACTGTTTTTT
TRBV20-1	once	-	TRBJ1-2	CSARYRDYGYTF	TGCAGTGCTAGGTACAGGGATTATGGCTACACCTTC
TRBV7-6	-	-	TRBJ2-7	CASSLLQGGEQYF	TGTGCCAGCAGCTTACTTCAGGGTGGGGAGCAGTACTTC
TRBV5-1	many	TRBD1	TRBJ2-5	CASSLVQGADFFVKTQYF	TGCGCCAGCTCCCTAGTACAGGGGGCTGATTTTTTCGTAAAGACCCAGTACTTC
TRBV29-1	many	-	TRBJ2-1	CSVLGMGSYNEQFF	TGCAGCGTCCTCGGGATGGGCTCCTACAATGAGCAGTTCTTC
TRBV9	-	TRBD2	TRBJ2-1	CASSVVPSGTQFF	TGTGCCAGCAGCGTAGTGCCTAGCGGGACCCAGTTCTTC
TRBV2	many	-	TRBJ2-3	CASSLSRNRDTQYF	TGTGCCAGCAGTCTCAGTCGAAATAGGGATACGCAGTATTTT
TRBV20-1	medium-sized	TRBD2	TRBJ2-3	CSARDIRLAGVGTDTQYF	TGCAGTGCTAGAGATATTAGACTAGCGGGAGTGGGGACAGATACGCAGTATTTT
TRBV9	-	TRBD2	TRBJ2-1	CASSRGGLAGVLEQFF	TGTGCCAGCAGCAGAGGGGGACTAGCGGGAGTGCTTGAGCAGTTCTTC
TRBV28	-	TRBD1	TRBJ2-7	CASSLYRGAVEEQYF	TGTGCCAGCAGTTTATACAGGGGCGCGGTGGAAGAGCAGTACTTC
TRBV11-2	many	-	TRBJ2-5	CASSFTQETQYF	TGTGCCAGCAGCTTTACCCAAGAGACCCAGTACTTC
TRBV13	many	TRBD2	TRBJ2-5	CASSLLGLADKETQYF	TGTGCCAGCAGCTTATTGGGACTAGCGGATAAAGAGACCCAGTACTTC
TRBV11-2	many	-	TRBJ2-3	CASATVDTQYF	TGTGCCAGCGCCACCGTAGATACGCAGTATTTT
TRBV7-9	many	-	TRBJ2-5	CASSFGDTGLQTQYF	TGTGCCAGCAGCTTCGGGGATACAGGGTTGCAGACCCAGTACTTC
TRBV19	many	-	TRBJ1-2	CASSSQGQVTNYGYTF	TGTGCCAGTAGTTCTCAGGGACAAGTTACAAACTATGGCTACACCTTC
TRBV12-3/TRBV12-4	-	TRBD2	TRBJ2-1	CASSLLAGAYNEQLF	TGTGCCAGCAGCTTACTAGCGGGAGCTTACAATGAGCAGCTCTTC